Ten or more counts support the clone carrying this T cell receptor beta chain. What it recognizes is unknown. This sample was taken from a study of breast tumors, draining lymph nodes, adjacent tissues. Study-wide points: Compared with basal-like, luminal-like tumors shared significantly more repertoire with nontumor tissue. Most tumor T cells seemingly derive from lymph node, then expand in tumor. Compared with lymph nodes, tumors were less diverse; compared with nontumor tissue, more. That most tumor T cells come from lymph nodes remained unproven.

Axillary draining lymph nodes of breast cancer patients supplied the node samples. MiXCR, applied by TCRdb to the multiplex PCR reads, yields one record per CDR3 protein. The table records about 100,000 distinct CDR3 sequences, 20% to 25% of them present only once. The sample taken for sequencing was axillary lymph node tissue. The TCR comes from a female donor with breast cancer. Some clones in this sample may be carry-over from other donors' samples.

The CDR3 sequence: CASLPDRGNQPQHF. As DNA, the CDR3 is TGTGCCAGCCTCCCCGACAGAGGGAATCAGCCCCAGCATTTT. The V gene is TRBV2, the J gene TRBJ1-5, with D possibly TRBD1 on 5 matching bases. Trimming removed 8 bases at V and 4 bases at J, with 15 bases between. Germline CDR1 SNHLY, CDR2 FYNNEI. The CDR3 runs to 14 residues.